Below, 23 T cell receptor beta chains from the same sample are listed, as sequenced in a study of HIV-infected children after antiretroviral therapy interruption. RNA-based 3' RACE libraries used unique molecular identifiers. Via MiXCR, TCRdb re-called the 3' RACE reads, giving one row per CDR3 protein. The data hold thousands of distinct CDR3 sequences, with about 4.4% observed a single time. The treatment here: PENTA 11 planned treatment interruption arm or continuous ART arm. The material sequenced was CD45RO+ CD8+ T cells from PBMCs, pooled from several time points, taken from a donor given antiretroviral therapy, either interrupted or continuous. Subset: memory CD8+ CD45RO+ CD45RA- T cells. The receptors were sampled from a pool of human donors with HIV.

This clonotype was detected ten times or more. The rearrangement uses TRBV20-1 and TRBJ2-7, with TRBD2 identical over 16 bases. This CDR3 region has 18 residues. Looked up from germline, CDR1 is DFQATT and CDR2 is SNEGSKA (reference sequence). Unmatched junction bases numbered 10, after V lost 0 bases and J lost 5 bases. CDR3 loop: CSARDPGLAGGLTDEQYF. The CDR3 DNA sequence: TGCAGTGCTAGAGACCCGGGACTAGCGGGGGGGCTCACCGACGAGCAGTACTTC.

This clonotype is classed as medium-sized (0.01 to 0.1%). The J gene is TRBJ1-1, the V gene TRBV2; no definite D call. Trimming pared 3 bases from V and 0 bases from J, leaving 14 bases between. The germline CDR1 and CDR2 sequences are SNHLY and FYNNEI. CDR3 length: 16 residues. CDR3 protein: CASSEWGAEMNTEAFF. CDR3 nucleotides: TGTGCCAGCAGTGAGTGGGGTGCTGAGATGAACACTGAAGCTTTCTTT. The full variable domain, in which reference TRBV2 and TRBJ1-1 provide the parts outside the CDR3, is EPEVTQTPSHQVTQMGQEVILRCVPISNHLYFYWYRQILGQKVEFLVSFYNNEISEKSEIFDDQFSVERPDGSNFTLKIRSTKLEDSAMYFCASSEWGAEMNTEAFFGQGTRLTVV.

There are a few counts of this clonotype. The chain links TRBV7-8 to TRBJ2-3; 9 positions match TRBD2. Germline V gives CDR1 SGHVS, CDR2 FQNEAQ. V gave up 5 bases and J gave up 1 base; unmatched junction bases: 4. CDR3 length: 15 residues. The CDR3: CASSAGGGGTDTQYF. In DNA form, the CDR3 reads TGTGCCAGCAGCGCGGGAGGGGGGGGCACAGATACGCAGTATTTT.

This clonotype was detected ten times or more. The V gene is TRBV2, the J gene TRBJ1-2; D unresolved. The germline V gene encodes CDR1 SNHLY and CDR2 FYNNEI. The ends were cut back, 7 bases at V and 8 bases at J, with 17 bases in the middle. There are 13 residues in the CDR3. As DNA, the CDR3 is TGTGCCAGCATTCTACCCGTATCCGGAGGCTACACCTTC. It codes for CASILPVSGGYTF.

Relative to its sample, this clonotype is medium-sized. The gene calls are TRBV6-5 and TRBJ2-7, with TRBD1 matching over 9 bases. The trim removed 9 bases at V and 4 bases at J, leaving 7 bases unmatched. The CDR3 runs to 13 residues. CDR1 is MNHEY, CDR2 SVGAGI, per germline. CDR3 residues: CASSGTGLYEQYF. The DNA for the CDR3 is TGTGCCAGTTCCGGGACAGGGCTGTACGAGCAGTACTTC.

This clonotype has ten or more counts. V gene TRBV15 combines with J gene TRBJ2-7; unclear D gene. CDR1 is LNHNV and CDR2 is YYDKDF in the germline V gene (reference sequence). Trimming removed 4 bases at V and 6 bases at J, with 16 bases between. CDR3 length: 14 amino acids. This chain's CDR3 is CATSNPGPMFEQYF. The CDR3 DNA reads as TGTGCCACCAGCAACCCAGGCCCTATGTTCGAGCAGTACTTC.

This chain links TRBV10-3 with TRBJ1-2; D gene ambiguous. V lost 2 bases and J 4 bases, leaving 11 bases between the germline ends. The CDR3 extends over 14 amino acids. Germline CDR1 reads ENHRY; CDR2 reads SYGVKD. As DNA, the CDR3 is TGTGCCATCAGTGAGCCTAGGGAACTCTATGGCTACACCTTC. Its protein is CAISEPRELYGYTF.

The chain uses TRBV20-1 and TRBJ1-5; no clear D gene. Trimming cost V 0 bases and J 5 bases, with 8 bases left between them. Germline CDR1 reads DFQATT; CDR2 reads SNEGSKA (reference sequence). The CDR3 covers 13 residues. This CDR3 is CSAREAWDQPQHF. CDR3 nucleotide sequence: TGCAGTGCTAGAGAGGCGTGGGATCAGCCCCAGCATTTT.

This clonotype is large. The CDR3 DNA sequence: TGTGCCAGCAGCTTCACTAGCGGTGGGAATGAGCAGTTCTTC. It translates to CASSFTSGGNEQFF. The V call is TRBV11-3, the J call TRBJ2-1, with TRBD2 identical over 8 bases. Germline CDR1 is SGHNT and CDR2 is YENEEA. V was clipped by 3 bases and J by 7 bases; unmatched bases: 5. The CDR3 contains 14 residues.

This clonotype has a count of ten or more. CDR3 residues: CASSHPGTYTYEQYF. The CDR3 nucleotides are TGCGCCAGCAGCCATCCCGGGACTTACACCTACGAGCAGTACTTC. The chain uses TRBV4-1 and TRBJ2-7, with D perhaps TRBD2 (6 bases). The germline CDR1 and CDR2 sequences are MGHRA and YSYEKL. The CDR3 has 15 amino acids. Trimming cost V 3 bases and J 2 bases, with 14 bases left between them.

Many counts were recorded for this clonotype. CDR3 residues: CASSSGTATYEQYF. The CDR3 DNA sequence: TGCGCCAGCTCTTCCGGGACCGCTACCTACGAGCAGTACTTC. V and J are TRBV5-1 and TRBJ2-7, with D possibly called TRBD1 or TRBD2 (5 bases each). Germline V CDR1 and CDR2: SGHRS, YFSETQ. The CDR3 is made up of 14 amino acids. V was cut by 7 bases and J by 2 bases, with 16 bases left in between.

This clonotype was found many times. The CDR3 protein is CASEDGANTEAFF. The CDR3 nucleotides read TGTGCCAGCGAGGACGGGGCAAACACTGAAGCTTTCTTT. The chain combines TRBV6-1 with TRBJ1-1, with D perhaps matching TRBD1 (5 bases). With 8 bases removed from V and 2 bases from J, the gap between germline ends came to 12 bases. The CDR3 is made up of 13 amino acids. CDR1 and CDR2 from the germline V gene are MNHNS and SASEGT.

This clonotype was observed at least ten times. The rearrangement joins TRBV27 to TRBJ1-5; D is ambiguous. Between the trimmed V and J ends, which lost 6 bases and 4 bases, there was a span of 7 bases. This CDR3 comprises 12 residues. Germline CDR1 and CDR2: MNHEY and SMNVEV (reference sequence). CDR3 residues: CASSLTNQPQHF. CDR3 nucleotide sequence: TGTGCCAGCAGCCTAACTAATCAGCCCCAGCATTTT.

The table lists this clonotype with many counts. This chain uses TRBV6-2 or TRBV6-3 with TRBJ2-2, with 7 bases that match TRBD2. The CDR3 extends over 13 amino acids. CDR1 and CDR2 (germline): MNHEY, SVGEGT. J lost 3 bases, V lost 5 bases, and 0 bases had no gene match. CDR3 protein: CASSLADTGELFF. The DNA for the CDR3 is TGTGCCAGCAGTCTAGCGGACACCGGGGAGCTGTTTTTT.

This clonotype was seen a few times. A much bigger clone sits one base away, suggesting this may be a read error. This chain connects TRBV6-2 or TRBV6-3 to TRBJ2-3, with D perhaps TRBD1 or TRBD2 (5 bases each). The CDR3 length is 14 residues. Germline loops: CDR1 MNHEY, CDR2 SVGEGT. The CDR3 sequence is CASSPEGDTGTQYF. As DNA, the CDR3 is TGTGCCAGCAGTCCCGAGGGAGACACAGGTACGCAGTATTTT.

This clonotype has just a few counts. CDR3 sequence (DNA): TGTGCCAGCAGTGACTCGACAGGGTCTGGGGCCAACGTCCTGACTTTC. Its protein product is CASSDSTGSGANVLTF. V gene TRBV6-4 combines with J gene TRBJ2-6; 7 bases match TRBD1. The germline V gene encodes CDR1 MRHNA and CDR2 SNTAGT. CDR3 size: 16 residues. V lost 0 bases to trimming and J lost 1 base; unmatched junction nucleotides: 0.

This clonotype was recorded many times. The rearrangement joins TRBV12-3 or TRBV12-4 to TRBJ2-3, with D possibly matching TRBD2 (5 bases). Trimming cost V 6 bases and J 8 bases, with 15 bases left between them. This CDR3 has 13 residues. For the CDR3, the DNA is TGTGCCAGCAGCCGAGGACGGACTGGTACGCAGTATTTT. It translates to CASSRGRTGTQYF.

This chain links TRBV7-9 with TRBJ2-2, with D tentatively TRBD1 or TRBD2 (6 bases each). This CDR3 has 13 amino acids. Trimming removed 8 bases at V and 6 bases at J, with 13 bases between. CDR1 is SEHNR and CDR2 is FQNEAQ in the germline V gene (reference sequence). CDR3: CASGSGEAGELFF. CDR3 coding DNA: TGTGCCAGCGGCTCAGGGGAGGCCGGGGAGCTGTTTTTT. The complete variable domain, with remaining parts taken from reference TRBV7-9 and TRBJ2-2, reads DTGVSQNPRHKITKRGQNVTFRCDPISEHNRLYWYRQTLGQGPEFLTYFQNEAQLEKSRLLSDRFSAERPKGSFSTLEIQRTEQGDSAMYLCASGSGEAGELFFGEGSRLTVL.

This clonotype is medium-sized by share. The chain is built from TRBV7-3 and TRBJ2-1, with 7 positions matching TRBD2. CDR1 SGHTA and CDR2 FQGTGA come from the germline V gene. The CDR3 is made up of 13 amino acids. The ends lost 0 bases at V and 13 bases at J; junction bases unmatched: 6. CDR3 coding DNA: TGTGCCAGCAGCTTAACTGGAAGCGGGAATCAGTTCTTC. This codes for CASSLTGSGNQFF.

This clonotype was observed a few times. This chain joins TRBV27 and TRBJ2-5; TRBD2 is a possible D gene (6 bases). This CDR3 contains 14 residues. Trimming took 5 bases from V and 1 from J, leaving 11 bases between them. Per the germline V gene, CDR1 is MNHEY and CDR2 is SMNVEV (reference sequence). This CDR3 reads CASSDYSGQETQYF. CDR3 DNA: TGTGCCAGCAGTGATTATAGCGGCCAAGAGACCCAGTACTTC.

The chain employs TRBV4-1 and TRBJ1-2; D not certain. CDR1 and CDR2 (germline): MGHRA, YSYEKL. The CDR3 is made up of 14 amino acids. V lost 0 bases to trimming and J lost 6 bases, with 11 bases between them. The CDR3 sequence: CASSQDPGFDGYTF. CDR3 DNA sequence: TGCGCCAGCAGCCAAGATCCGGGGTTTGATGGCTACACCTTC.

The chain recombines TRBV30 with TRBJ1-1; D not resolved. The CDR3 totals 11 residues. The germline V and J ends were trimmed by 5 bases and 0 bases, with 4 bases remaining between them. From germline, CDR1 is GTSNPN and CDR2 SVGIG (reference sequence). The CDR3 bases are TGTGCCTGGTTGGTGAACACTGAAGCTTTCTTT. This translates into CAWLVNTEAFF.

In its sample, this clonotype was seen a few times. This chain uses TRBV9 with TRBJ2-4, with 8 bases fitting TRBD2. From germline, CDR1 is SGDLS and CDR2 YYNGEE. The CDR3 consists of 17 residues. Trimming cost V 0 bases and J 6 bases; bases outside gene matches: 11. CDR3 nucleotide sequence: TGTGCCAGCAGCGTAGCACGCTACCAAGCGGGGGCAAACATTCAGTACTTC. Translation gives CASSVARYQAGANIQYF.